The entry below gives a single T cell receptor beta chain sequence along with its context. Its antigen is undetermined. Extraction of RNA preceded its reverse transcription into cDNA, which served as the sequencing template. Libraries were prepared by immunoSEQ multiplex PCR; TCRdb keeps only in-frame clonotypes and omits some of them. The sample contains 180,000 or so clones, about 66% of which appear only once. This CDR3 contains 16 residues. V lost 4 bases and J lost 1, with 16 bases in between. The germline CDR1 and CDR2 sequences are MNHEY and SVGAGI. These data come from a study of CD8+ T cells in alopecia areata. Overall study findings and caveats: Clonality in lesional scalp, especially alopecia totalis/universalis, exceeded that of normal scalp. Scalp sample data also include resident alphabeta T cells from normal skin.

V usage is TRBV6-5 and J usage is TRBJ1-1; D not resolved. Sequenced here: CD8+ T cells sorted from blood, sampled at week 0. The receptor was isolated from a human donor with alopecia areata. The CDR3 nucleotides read TGTGCCAGCAGTTCCGAACCAAGGGCGCCGAACACTGAAGCTTTCTTT. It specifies CASSSEPRAPNTEAFF.